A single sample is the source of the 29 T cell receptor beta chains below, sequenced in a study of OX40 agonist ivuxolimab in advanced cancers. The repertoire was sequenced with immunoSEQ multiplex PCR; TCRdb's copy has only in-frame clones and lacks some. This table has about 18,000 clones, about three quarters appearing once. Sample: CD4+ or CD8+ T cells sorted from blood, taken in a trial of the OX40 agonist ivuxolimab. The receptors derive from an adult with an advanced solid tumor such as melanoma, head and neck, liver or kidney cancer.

CDR3 sequence reads: CASSSDPGSEQFF. Written as DNA, the CDR3 is TGTGCCAGTAGTTCGGACCCGGGGTCCGAGCAGTTCTTC. The chain couples TRBV19 to TRBJ2-1; D is perhaps TRBD2 (5 bases). The CDR3 spans 13 residues. V shed 5 bases and J shed 10 bases, with 15 bases lying between them. CDR1 LNHDA and CDR2 SQIVND come from the germline V gene (reference sequence).

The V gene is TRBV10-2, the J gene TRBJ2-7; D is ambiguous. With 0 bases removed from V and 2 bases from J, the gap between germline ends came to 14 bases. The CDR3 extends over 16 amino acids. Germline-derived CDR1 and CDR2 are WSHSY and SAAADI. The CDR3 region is CASSESPGPGTYEQYF. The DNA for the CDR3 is TGCGCCAGCAGTGAGTCCCCGGGCCCTGGGACCTACGAGCAGTACTTC.

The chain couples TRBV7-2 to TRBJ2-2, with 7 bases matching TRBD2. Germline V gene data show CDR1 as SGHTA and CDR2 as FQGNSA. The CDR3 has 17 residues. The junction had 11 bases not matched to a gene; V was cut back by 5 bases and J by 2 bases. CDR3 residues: CASSPSGLAVNTGELFF. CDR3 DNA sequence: TGTGCCAGCAGCCCTAGTGGGCTAGCGGTTAACACCGGGGAGCTGTTTTTT. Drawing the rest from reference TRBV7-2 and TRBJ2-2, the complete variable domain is GAGVSQSPSNKVTEKGKDVELRCDPISGHTALYWYRQSLGQGLEFLIYFQGNSAPDKSGLPSDRFSAERTGGSVSTLTIQRTQQEDSAVYLCASSPSGLAVNTGELFFGEGSRLTVL.

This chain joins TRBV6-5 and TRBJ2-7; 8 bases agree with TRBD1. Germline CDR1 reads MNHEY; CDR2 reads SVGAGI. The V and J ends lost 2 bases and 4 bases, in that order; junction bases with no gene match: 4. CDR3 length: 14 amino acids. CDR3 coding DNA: TGTGCCAGCAGTTACCAGGGGGCCGGGTACGAGCAGTACTTC. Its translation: CASSYQGAGYEQYF.

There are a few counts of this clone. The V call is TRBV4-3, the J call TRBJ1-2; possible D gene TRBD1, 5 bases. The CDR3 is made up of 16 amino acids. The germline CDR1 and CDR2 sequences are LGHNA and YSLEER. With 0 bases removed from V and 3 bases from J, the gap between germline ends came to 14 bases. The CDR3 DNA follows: TGCGCCAGCAGCCAAGATCCCGACAGCCCGTACTATGGCTACACCTTC. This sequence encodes CASSQDPDSPYYGYTF.

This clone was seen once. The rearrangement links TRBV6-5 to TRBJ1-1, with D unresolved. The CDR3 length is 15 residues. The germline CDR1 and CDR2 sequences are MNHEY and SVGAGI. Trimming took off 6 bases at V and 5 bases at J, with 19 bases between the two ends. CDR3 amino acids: CASRPSTMGYTEAFF. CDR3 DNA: TGTGCCAGCAGACCCTCCACGATGGGTTATACTGAAGCTTTCTTT.

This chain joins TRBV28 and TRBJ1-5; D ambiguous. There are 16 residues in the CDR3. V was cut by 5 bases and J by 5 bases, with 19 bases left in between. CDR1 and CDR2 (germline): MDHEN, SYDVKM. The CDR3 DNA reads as TGTGCCAGCAGTCCCCTCGAGGACCCCGGGGATCAGCCCCAGCATTTT. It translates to CASSPLEDPGDQPQHF.

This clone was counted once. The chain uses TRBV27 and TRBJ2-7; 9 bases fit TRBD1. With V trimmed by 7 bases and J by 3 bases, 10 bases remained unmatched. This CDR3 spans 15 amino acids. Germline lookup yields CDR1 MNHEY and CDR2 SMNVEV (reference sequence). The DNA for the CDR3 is TGTGCCAGCAACCCCCTCGGGACAGGGAACTACGAGCAGTACTTC. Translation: CASNPLGTGNYEQYF.

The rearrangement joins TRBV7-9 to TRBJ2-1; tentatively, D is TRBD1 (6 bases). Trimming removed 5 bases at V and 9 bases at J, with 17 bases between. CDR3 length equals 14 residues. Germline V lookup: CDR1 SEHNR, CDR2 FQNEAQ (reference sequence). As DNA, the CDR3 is TGTGCCAGCAGCCTTACCCAGACAGGTTCTGAGCAGTTCTTC. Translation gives CASSLTQTGSEQFF. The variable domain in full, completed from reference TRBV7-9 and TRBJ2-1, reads DTGVSQNPRHKITKRGQNVTFRCDPISEHNRLYWYRQTLGQGPEFLTYFQNEAQLEKSRLLSDRFSAERPKGSFSTLEIQRTEQGDSAMYLCASSLTQTGSEQFFGPGTRLTVL.

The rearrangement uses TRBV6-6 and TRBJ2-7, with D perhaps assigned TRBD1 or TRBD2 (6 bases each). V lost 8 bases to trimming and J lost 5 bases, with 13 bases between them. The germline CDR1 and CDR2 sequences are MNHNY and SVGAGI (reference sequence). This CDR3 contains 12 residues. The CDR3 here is CASGYGGNEQYF. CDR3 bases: TGTGCCAGCGGGTACGGGGGCAACGAGCAGTACTTC.

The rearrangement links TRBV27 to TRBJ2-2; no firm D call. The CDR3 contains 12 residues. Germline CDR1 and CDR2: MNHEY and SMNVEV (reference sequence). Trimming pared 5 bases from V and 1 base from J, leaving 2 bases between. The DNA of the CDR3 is TGTGCCAGCAGTGGGAACACCGGGGAGCTGTTTTTT. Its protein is CASSGNTGELFF.

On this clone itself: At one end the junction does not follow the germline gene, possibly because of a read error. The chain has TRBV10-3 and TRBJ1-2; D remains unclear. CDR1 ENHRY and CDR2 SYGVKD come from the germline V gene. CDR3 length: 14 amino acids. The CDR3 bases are TGTGCCAGCAGTGGGCCAGAACTCAACTATGGCTACACCTTC. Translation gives CASSGPELNYGYTF.

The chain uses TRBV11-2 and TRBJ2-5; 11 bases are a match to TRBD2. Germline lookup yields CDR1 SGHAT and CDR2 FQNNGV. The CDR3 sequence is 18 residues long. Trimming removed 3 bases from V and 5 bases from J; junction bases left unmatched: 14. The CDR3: CASSFAGTSGIKGETQYF. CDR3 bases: TGTGCCAGCAGCTTTGCCGGGACTAGCGGTATCAAGGGGGAGACCCAGTACTTC.

The CDR3 sequence is CASSHPGTGVDEQYF. CDR3 sequence (DNA): TGTGCCAGCAGTCATCCCGGGACAGGGGTAGACGAGCAGTACTTC. This rearrangement joins TRBV6-1 to TRBJ2-7, with TRBD1 identical over 10 bases. J gave up 5 bases and V 5 bases, and 9 bases lay outside the gene matches. The length of the CDR3 is 15 residues. Per the germline V gene, CDR1 is MNHNS and CDR2 is SASEGT.

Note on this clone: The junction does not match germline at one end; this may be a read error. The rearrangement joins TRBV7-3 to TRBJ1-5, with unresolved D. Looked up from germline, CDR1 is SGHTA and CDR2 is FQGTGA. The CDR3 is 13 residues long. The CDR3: CASSPTEDQPQHF. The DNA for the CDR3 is TGCGCCAGCAGCCCAACAGAGGATCAGCCCCAGCATTTT.

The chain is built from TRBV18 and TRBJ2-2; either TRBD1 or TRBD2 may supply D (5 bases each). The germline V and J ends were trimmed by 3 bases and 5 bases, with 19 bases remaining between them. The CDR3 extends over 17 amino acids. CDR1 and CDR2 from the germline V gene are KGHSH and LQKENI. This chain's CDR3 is CASSPVGTVVFTGELFF. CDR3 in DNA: TGTGCCAGCTCACCGGTTGGGACCGTTGTTTTTACCGGGGAGCTGTTTTTT.

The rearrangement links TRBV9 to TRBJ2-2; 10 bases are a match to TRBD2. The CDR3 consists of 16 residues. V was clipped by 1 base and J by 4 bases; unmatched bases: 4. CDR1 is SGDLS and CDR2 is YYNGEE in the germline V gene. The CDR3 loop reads CASSVSSGRATGELFF. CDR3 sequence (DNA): TGTGCCAGCAGCGTATCCAGCGGGAGGGCCACCGGGGAGCTGTTTTTT.

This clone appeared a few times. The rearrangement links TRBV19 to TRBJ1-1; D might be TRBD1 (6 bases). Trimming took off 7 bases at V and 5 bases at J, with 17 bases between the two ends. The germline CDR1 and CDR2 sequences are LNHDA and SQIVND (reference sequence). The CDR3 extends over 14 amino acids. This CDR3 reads CASTKLQGGTEAFF. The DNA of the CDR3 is TGTGCCAGTACCAAATTACAGGGAGGAACTGAAGCTTTCTTT.

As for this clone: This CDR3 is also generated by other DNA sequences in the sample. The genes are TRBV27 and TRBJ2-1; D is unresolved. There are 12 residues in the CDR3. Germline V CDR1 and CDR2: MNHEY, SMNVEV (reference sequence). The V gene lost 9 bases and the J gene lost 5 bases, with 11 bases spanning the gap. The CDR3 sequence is CASGLAHNEQFF. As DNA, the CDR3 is TGTGCCAGTGGCCTGGCGCACAATGAGCAGTTCTTC.

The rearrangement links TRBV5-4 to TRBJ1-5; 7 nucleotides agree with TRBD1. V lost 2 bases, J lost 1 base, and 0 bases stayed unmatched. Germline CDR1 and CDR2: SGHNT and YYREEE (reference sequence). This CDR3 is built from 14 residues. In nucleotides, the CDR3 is TGTGCCAGCAGCTTACAGGGGAGCAATCAGCCCCAGCATTTT. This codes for CASSLQGSNQPQHF.

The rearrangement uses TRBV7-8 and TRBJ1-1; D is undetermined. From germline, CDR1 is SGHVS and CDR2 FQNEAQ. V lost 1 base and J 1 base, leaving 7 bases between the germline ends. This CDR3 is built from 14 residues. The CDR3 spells CASSLVAGNTEAFF. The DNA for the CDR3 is TGTGCCAGCAGCTTAGTAGCGGGGAACACTGAAGCTTTCTTT. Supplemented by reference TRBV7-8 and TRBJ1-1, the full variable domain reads GAGVSQSPRYKVAKRGQDVALRCDPISGHVSLFWYQQALGQGPEFLTYFQNEAQLDKSGLPSDRFFAERPEGSVSTLKIQRTQQEDSAVYLCASSLVAGNTEAFFGQGTRLTVV.

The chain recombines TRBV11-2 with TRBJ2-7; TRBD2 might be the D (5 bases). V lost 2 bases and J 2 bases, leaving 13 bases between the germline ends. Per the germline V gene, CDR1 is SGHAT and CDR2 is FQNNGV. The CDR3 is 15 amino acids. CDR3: CASSLSYGEPYEQYF. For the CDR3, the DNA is TGTGCCAGCAGCTTATCTTACGGGGAGCCCTACGAGCAGTACTTC.

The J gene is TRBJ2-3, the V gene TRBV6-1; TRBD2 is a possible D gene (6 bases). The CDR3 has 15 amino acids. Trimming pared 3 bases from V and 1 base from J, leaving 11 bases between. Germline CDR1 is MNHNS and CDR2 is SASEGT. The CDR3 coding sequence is TGTGCCAGCAGTGACTTAGGAGGGGGCACAGATACGCAGTATTTT. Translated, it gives CASSDLGGGTDTQYF.

The CDR3 region is CASTLAGSYNEQFF. The CDR3 DNA sequence: TGTGCCAGCACCTTAGCGGGTTCCTACAATGAGCAGTTCTTC. V is TRBV28 and J is TRBJ2-1, with 7 bases fitting TRBD2. Trimming cost V 7 bases and J 1 base; bases outside gene matches: 4. There are 14 residues in the CDR3. CDR1 is MDHEN and CDR2 is SYDVKM in the germline V gene.

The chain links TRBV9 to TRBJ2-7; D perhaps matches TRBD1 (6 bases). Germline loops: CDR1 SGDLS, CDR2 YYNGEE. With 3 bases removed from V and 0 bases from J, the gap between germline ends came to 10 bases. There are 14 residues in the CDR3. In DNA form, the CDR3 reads TGTGCCAGCAGCGCCGACAGGTACTCCTACGAGCAGTACTTC. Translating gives CASSADRYSYEQYF. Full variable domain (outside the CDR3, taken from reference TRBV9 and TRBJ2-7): DSGVTQTPKHLITATGQRVTLRCSPRSGDLSVYWYQQSLDQGLQFLIQYYNGEERAKGNILERFSAQQFPDLHSELNLSSLELGDSALYFCASSADRYSYEQYFGPGTRLTVT.

CDR3 residues: CAISEYTGVTYEQYF. The CDR3 DNA reads TGTGCCATCAGTGAGTACACAGGGGTCACCTACGAGCAGTACTTC. The chain recombines TRBV10-3 with TRBJ2-7, with 7 nucleotides matching TRBD1. The junction had 5 bases not matched to a gene; V was cut back by 1 base and J by 2 bases. The CDR3 runs to 15 residues. CDR1 and CDR2 from the germline V gene are ENHRY and SYGVKD.

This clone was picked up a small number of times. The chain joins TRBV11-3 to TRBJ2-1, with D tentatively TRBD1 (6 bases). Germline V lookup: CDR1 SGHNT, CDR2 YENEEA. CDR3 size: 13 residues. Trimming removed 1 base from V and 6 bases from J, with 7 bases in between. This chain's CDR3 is CASSLAGANEQFF. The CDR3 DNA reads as TGTGCCAGCAGCTTAGCAGGGGCCAATGAGCAGTTCTTC.

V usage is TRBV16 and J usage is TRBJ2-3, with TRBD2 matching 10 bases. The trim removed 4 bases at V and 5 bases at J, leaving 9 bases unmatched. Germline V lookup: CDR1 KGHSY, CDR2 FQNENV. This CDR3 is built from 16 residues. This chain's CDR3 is CASSPLLAGVGDTQYF. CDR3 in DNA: TGTGCCAGCAGCCCCCTCCTAGCGGGAGTTGGAGATACGCAGTATTTT. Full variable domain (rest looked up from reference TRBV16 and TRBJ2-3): GEEVAQTPKHLVRGEGQKAKLYCAPIKGHSYVFWYQQVLKNEFKFLISFQNENVFDETGMPKERFSAKCLPNSPCSLEIQATKLEDSAVYFCASSPLLAGVGDTQYFGPGTRLTVL.

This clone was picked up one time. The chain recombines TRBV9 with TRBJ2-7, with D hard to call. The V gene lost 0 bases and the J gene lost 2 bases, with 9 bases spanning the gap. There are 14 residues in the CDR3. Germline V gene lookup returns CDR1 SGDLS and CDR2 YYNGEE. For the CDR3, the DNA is TGTGCCAGCAGCGTAGGACAAACCGCCTACGAGCAGTACTTC. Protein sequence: CASSVGQTAYEQYF.